What follows are 14 T cell receptor beta chains derived from one specimen sequenced in a study of blood T cell repertoires in COVID-19. Using immunoSEQ multiplex PCR, the repertoire was profiled, and TCRdb retains in-frame clones only, with some absent. Among roughly 400,000 clones listed, 80% to 90% were seen once. Sequencing was performed on PBMCs or T cells enriched from blood (not recorded which). All receptors derive from a woman aged 45 to 65 who had recovered from COVID-19.

The genes are TRBV20-1 and TRBJ2-1, with D uncertain. Between the trimmed V and J ends, which lost 3 bases and 5 bases, there was a span of 11 bases. Germline-derived CDR1 and CDR2 are DFQATT and SNEGSKA (reference sequence). The CDR3 has 13 residues. The CDR3 DNA reads TGCAGTGCTAGTCGGGTGTCGGACAATGAGCAGTTCTTC. Protein product: CSASRVSDNEQFF.

In this sample, this clone turned up a few times. This sequence joins TRBV30 and TRBJ1-6; D remains ambiguous. The V end lost 5 bases, the J end lost 9 bases, and 8 bases lay between the germline ends. This CDR3 has 11 amino acids. Germline values: CDR1 GTSNPN, CDR2 SVGIG (reference sequence). CDR3 in DNA: TGTGCCTGGGGGTCGGGTTCACCCCTCCACTTT. Protein sequence: CAWGSGSPLHF. The full variable domain, with the rest looked up from reference TRBV30 and TRBJ1-6, is SQTIHQWPATLVQPVGSPLSLECTVEGTSNPNLYWYRQAAGRGLQLLFYSVGIGQISSEVPQNLSASRPQDRQFILSSKKLLLSDSGFYLCAWGSGSPLHFGNGTRLTVT.

The V and J genes are TRBV4-3 and TRBJ2-2; a possible D gene is TRBD2 (6 bases). CDR1 is LGHNA, CDR2 YSLEER, per germline. CDR3 length equals 16 residues. V was pared by 3 bases and J by 7 bases, with 18 bases between. For the CDR3, the DNA is TGCGCCAGCAGCCAGCCCCCCGGGGGACTCGGCGGGGAGCTGTTTTTT. As protein: CASSQPPGGLGGELFF.

J is TRBJ1-1 and V is TRBV4-1; TRBD1 matches at 7 bases. Germline CDR1 reads MGHRA; CDR2 reads YSYEKL. This CDR3 comprises 18 residues. The trim removed 1 base at V and 8 bases at J, leaving 19 bases unmatched. For the CDR3, the DNA is TGCGCCAGCAGCCAAGTCGGCAGATTGACCAGGGACAGTAACGAAGCTTTCTTT. Protein sequence: CASSQVGRLTRDSNEAFF.

This chain links TRBV28 with TRBJ2-7; the match to TRBD1 covers 10 bases. This CDR3 spans 15 amino acids. From germline, CDR1 is MDHEN and CDR2 SYDVKM. Trimming removed 8 bases from V and 1 base from J; junction bases left unmatched: 8. This CDR3 is CASVSRDRGSYEQYF. The CDR3 nucleotides read TGTGCCAGCGTATCTAGGGACAGGGGATCCTACGAGCAGTACTTC.

The chain employs TRBV7-2 and TRBJ1-3, with TRBD1 as a possible D gene (6 bases). V lost 1 base and J lost 3, with 10 bases in between. Germline V gene data show CDR1 as SGHTA and CDR2 as FQGNSA. CDR3 length: 15 residues. As DNA, the CDR3 is TGTGCCAGCAGCTTAGAAGGGGGAAATGGAAACACCATATATTTT. This codes for CASSLEGGNGNTIYF.

The V and J genes are TRBV7-2 and TRBJ2-3; 9 bases line up with TRBD2. Looked up from germline, CDR1 is SGHTA and CDR2 is FQGNSA. The V segment lost 7 bases and the J segment 2 bases; nucleotides outside the gene matches: 7. The CDR3 runs 15 residues. The CDR3 DNA sequence: TGTGCCAGCACCTTTAGCGGGGGACCCACAGATACGCAGTATTTT. The encoded protein is CASTFSGGPTDTQYF. Based on the CDR3 plus reference TRBV7-2 and TRBJ2-3, the full variable domain is GAGVSQSPSNKVTEKGKDVELRCDPISGHTALYWYRQSLGQGLEFLIYFQGNSAPDKSGLPSDRFSAERTGGSVSTLTIQRTQQEDSAVYLCASTFSGGPTDTQYFGPGTRLTVL.

The CDR3 coding sequence is TGTGCCAGCAGTTTAAACGGGGTCGAGACCCAGTACTTC. This codes for CASSLNGVETQYF. The genes are TRBV28 and TRBJ2-5; tentatively, D is TRBD2 (5 bases). CDR1 and CDR2 (germline): MDHEN, SYDVKM. Between the trimmed V and J ends, which lost 2 bases and 5 bases, there was a span of 9 bases. The CDR3 sequence is 13 residues long.

The chain joins TRBV4-3 to TRBJ1-2; D is perhaps TRBD1 (5 bases). The V and J ends lost 0 bases and 5 bases respectively, with 16 bases between them. Per the germline V gene, CDR1 is LGHNA and CDR2 is YSLEER. The CDR3 is 16 residues long. CDR3 DNA sequence: TGCGCCAGCAGCCAAGACCCGAACATAGACAGATATGGCTACACCTTC. The encoded protein is CASSQDPNIDRYGYTF.

CDR3 sequence (DNA): TGTGCCAGCAGCCGAGCTGCGGGACAGGTCCATTCACCCCTCCACTTT. Translated: CASSRAAGQVHSPLHF. The J gene is TRBJ1-6, the V gene TRBV3-1 (or the pseudogene TRBV3-2); 8 nucleotides align to TRBD1. The CDR3 covers 16 residues. Germline V gene sequence: CDR1 LGHDT, CDR2 YNNKEL (reference sequence). J was trimmed by 8 bases and V by 4 bases; bases with no gene match: 10.

The chain combines TRBV3-1 (or the pseudogene TRBV3-2) with TRBJ2-7; D is unclear. The CDR3 covers 14 residues. The germline V gene encodes CDR1 LGHDT and CDR2 YNNKEL (reference sequence). Deletions cut 1 base from V and 1 base from J, with 8 bases between. The CDR3 DNA follows: TGTGCCAGCAGCCAAGGGCTGAATTCCTACGAGCAGTACTTC. It translates to CASSQGLNSYEQYF.

This clone was seen just once. This chain joins TRBV5-4 and TRBJ2-7, with D hard to call. V was cut by 0 bases and J by 4 bases, with 8 bases left in between. Germline V lookup: CDR1 SGHNT, CDR2 YYREEE (reference sequence). This CDR3 is built from 13 residues. DNA of the CDR3: TGTGCCAGCAGCTTGGAACAGAGATACGAGCAGTACTTC. Translating it yields CASSLEQRYEQYF.

The CDR3: CASSSGTGEYGYTF. The CDR3 nucleotides read TGTGCCAGCAGCTCCGGGACAGGGGAATATGGCTACACCTTC. The J gene is TRBJ1-2, the V gene TRBV7-9, with 10 nucleotides matching TRBD1. Looked up from germline, CDR1 is SEHNR and CDR2 is FQNEAQ (reference sequence). The V segment lost 4 bases and the J segment 5 bases; nucleotides outside the gene matches: 4. This CDR3 comprises 14 residues.

The chain employs TRBV27 and TRBJ2-1; TRBD2 aligns across 9 bases. The J segment lost 1 base and the V segment lost 6 bases, leaving 10 bases of the junction unmatched. Germline lookup yields CDR1 MNHEY and CDR2 SMNVEV (reference sequence). The CDR3 extends over 17 amino acids. The CDR3 DNA is TGTGCCAGCAGCTCAGCGGGGGGCGCCAATTCCTACAATGAGCAGTTCTTC. The encoded protein is CASSSAGGANSYNEQFF.